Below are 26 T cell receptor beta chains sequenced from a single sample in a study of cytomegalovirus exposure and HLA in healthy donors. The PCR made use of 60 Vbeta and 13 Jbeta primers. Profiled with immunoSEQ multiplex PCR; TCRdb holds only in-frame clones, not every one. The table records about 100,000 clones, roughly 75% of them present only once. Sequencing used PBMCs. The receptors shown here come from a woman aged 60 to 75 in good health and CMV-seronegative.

The CDR3 nucleotides read TGTGCCAGCAGTTTGCCGGCGGTCGAAAAACTGTTTTTT. It encodes CASSLPAVEKLFF. This sequence joins TRBV28 and TRBJ1-4; D is ambiguous. V was pared by 3 bases and J by 8 bases, with 10 bases between. Germline CDR1 is MDHEN and CDR2 is SYDVKM. The CDR3 has 13 amino acids.

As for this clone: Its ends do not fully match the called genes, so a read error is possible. DNA for the CDR3: TGTGCCAGCAGTTTATCAGGGGTAGGGTTGGATACCGAAACACTGTTTTTT. Protein sequence: CASSLSGVGLDTETLFF. The chain links TRBV28 to TRBJ1-4; tentatively, D is TRBD1 (6 bases). Germline V lookup: CDR1 MDHEN, CDR2 SYDVKM. This CDR3 is built from 17 residues.

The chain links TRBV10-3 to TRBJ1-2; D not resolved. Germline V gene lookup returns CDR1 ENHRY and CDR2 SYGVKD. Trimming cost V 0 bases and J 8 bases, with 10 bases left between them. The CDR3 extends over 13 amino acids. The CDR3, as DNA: TGTGCCATCAGTGAGTCGGCGTCCAGGGGCTACACCTTC. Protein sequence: CAISESASRGYTF.

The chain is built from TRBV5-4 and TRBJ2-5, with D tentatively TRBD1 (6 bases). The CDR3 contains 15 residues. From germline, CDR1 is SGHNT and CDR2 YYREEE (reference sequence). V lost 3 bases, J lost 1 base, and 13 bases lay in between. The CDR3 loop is CASSSSTGSQETQYF. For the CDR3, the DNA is TGTGCCAGCAGCTCCTCTACAGGGTCCCAAGAGACCCAGTACTTC.

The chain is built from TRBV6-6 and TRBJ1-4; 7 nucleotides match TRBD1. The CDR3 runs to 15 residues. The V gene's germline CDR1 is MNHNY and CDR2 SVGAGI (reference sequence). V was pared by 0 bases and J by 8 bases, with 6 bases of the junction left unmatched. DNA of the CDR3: TGTGCCAGCAGTTACTCGGACGAGACAGGGGAAAAACTGTTTTTT. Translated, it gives CASSYSDETGEKLFF.

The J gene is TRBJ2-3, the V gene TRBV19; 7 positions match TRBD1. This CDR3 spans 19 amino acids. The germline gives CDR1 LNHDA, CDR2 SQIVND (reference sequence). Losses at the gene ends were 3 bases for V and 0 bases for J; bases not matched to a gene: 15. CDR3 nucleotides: TGTGCCAGTAGTATGACAGGGAAATTAATAGTAACTAGCACAGATACGCAGTATTTT. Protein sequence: CASSMTGKLIVTSTDTQYF. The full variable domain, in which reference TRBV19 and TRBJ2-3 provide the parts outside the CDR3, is DGGITQSPKYLFRKEGQNVTLSCEQNLNHDAMYWYRQDPGQGLRLIYYSQIVNDFQKGDIAEGYSVSREKKESFPLTVTSAQKNPTAFYLCASSMTGKLIVTSTDTQYFGPGTRLTVL.

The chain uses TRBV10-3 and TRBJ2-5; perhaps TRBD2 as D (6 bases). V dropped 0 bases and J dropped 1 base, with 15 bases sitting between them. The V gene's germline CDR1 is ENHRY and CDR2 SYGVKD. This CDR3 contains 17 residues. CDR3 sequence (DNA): TGTGCCATCAGTGAGTCTATGCGGGGAAGGGGCCAAGAGACCCAGTACTTC. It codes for CAISESMRGRGQETQYF.

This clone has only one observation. CDR3 sequence reads: CASSLGNAGNTEAFF. The CDR3 DNA is TGTGCCAGCAGCTTAGGGAACGCAGGGAACACTGAAGCTTTCTTT. The V call is TRBV11-2, the J call TRBJ1-1; D gene unclear. Germline loops: CDR1 SGHAT, CDR2 FQNNGV. The CDR3 covers 15 residues. Trimming shortened V by 1 base and J by 1 base, and 10 bases separated the two germline ends. The full variable domain, in which reference TRBV11-2 and TRBJ1-1 provide the parts outside the CDR3, is EAGVAQSPRYKIIEKRQSVAFWCNPISGHATLYWYQQILGQGPKLLIQFQNNGVVDDSQLPKDRFSAERLKGVDSTLKIQPAKLEDSAVYLCASSLGNAGNTEAFFGQGTRLTVV.

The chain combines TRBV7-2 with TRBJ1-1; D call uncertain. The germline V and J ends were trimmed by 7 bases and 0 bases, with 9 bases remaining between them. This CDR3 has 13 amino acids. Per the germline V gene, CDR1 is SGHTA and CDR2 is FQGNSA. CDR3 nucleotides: TGTGCCAGCACCCAGTACATGAACACTGAAGCTTTCTTT. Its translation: CASTQYMNTEAFF.

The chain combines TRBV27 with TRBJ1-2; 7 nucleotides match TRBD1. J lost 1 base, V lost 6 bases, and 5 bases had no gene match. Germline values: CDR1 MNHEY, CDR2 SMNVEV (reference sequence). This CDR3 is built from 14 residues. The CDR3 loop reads CASSLTGINYGYTF. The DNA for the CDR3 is TGTGCCAGCAGCTTGACAGGGATTAACTATGGCTACACCTTC.

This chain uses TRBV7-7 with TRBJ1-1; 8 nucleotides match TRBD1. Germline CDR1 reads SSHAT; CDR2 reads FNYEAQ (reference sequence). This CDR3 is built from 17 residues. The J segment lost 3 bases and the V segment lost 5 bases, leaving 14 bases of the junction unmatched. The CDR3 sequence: CASSPLGLGQGHTEAFF. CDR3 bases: TGTGCCAGCAGCCCGCTGGGTCTAGGACAGGGACACACTGAAGCTTTCTTT. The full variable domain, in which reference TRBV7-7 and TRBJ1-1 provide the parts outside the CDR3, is GAGVSQSPRYKVTKRGQDVTLRCDPISSHATLYWYQQALGQGPEFLTYFNYEAQPDKSGLPSDRFSAERPEGSISTLTIQRTEQRDSAMYRCASSPLGLGQGHTEAFFGQGTRLTVV.

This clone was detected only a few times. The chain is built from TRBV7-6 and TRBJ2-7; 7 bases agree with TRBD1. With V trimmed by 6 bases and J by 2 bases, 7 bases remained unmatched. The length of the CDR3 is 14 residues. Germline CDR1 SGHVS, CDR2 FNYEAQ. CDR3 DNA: TGTGCCAGCAGTAGGGGGCCTCAGGCCTACGAGCAGTACTTC. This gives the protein CASSRGPQAYEQYF. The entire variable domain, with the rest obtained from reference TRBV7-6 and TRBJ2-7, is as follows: GAGVSQSPRYKVTKRGQDVALRCDPISGHVSLYWYRQALGQGPEFLTYFNYEAQQDKSGLPNDRFSAERPEGSISTLTIQRTEQRDSAMYRCASSRGPQAYEQYFGPGTRLTVT.

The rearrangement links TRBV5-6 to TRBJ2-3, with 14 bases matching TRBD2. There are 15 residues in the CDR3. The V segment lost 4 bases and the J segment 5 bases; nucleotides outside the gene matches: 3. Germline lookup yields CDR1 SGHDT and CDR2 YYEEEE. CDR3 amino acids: CASSRTSGGLDTQYF. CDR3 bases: TGTGCCAGCAGCAGGACTAGCGGGGGGTTAGATACGCAGTATTTT.

CDR3 loop: CASSFMGVWGTDTQYF. In nucleotides, the CDR3 is TGTGCCAGCAGCTTTATGGGCGTTTGGGGCACAGATACGCAGTATTTT. The chain combines TRBV7-2 with TRBJ2-3; the D is unclear. Germline V lookup: CDR1 SGHTA, CDR2 FQGNSA. V was clipped by 3 bases and J by 1 base, with 14 bases between them. CDR3 length: 16 amino acids.

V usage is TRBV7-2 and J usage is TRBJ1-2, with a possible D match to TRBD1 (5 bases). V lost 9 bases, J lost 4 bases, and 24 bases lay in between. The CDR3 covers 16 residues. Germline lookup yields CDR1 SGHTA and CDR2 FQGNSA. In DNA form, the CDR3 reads TGTGCCAGTACCGAGGGAGGGACGGTCCGTGGCTATGGCTACACCTTC. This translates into CASTEGGTVRGYGYTF.

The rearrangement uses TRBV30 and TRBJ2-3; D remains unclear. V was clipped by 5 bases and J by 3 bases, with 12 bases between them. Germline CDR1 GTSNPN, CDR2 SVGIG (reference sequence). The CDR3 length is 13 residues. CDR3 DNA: TGTGCCTGGGTGGAGCGTTGGACAGATACGCAGTATTTT. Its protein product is CAWVERWTDTQYF.

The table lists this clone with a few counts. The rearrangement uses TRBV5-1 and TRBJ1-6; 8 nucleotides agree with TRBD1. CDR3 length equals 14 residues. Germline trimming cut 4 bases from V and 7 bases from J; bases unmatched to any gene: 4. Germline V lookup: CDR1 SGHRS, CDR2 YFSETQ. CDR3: CASSDRGTNSPLHF. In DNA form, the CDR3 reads TGCGCCAGCAGCGACAGGGGAACCAATTCACCCCTCCACTTT.

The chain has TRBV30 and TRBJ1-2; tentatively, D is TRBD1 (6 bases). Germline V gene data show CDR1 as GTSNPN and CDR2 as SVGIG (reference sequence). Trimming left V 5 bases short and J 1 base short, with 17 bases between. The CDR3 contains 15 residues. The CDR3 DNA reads TGTGCCTGGGGACAGACCTCTATTTTTAACTATGGCTACACCTTC. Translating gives CAWGQTSIFNYGYTF.

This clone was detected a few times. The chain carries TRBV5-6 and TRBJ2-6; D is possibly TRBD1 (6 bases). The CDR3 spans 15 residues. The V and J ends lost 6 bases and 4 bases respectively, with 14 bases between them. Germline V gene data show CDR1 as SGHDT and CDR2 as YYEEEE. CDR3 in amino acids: CASTQNRAGANVLTF. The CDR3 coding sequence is TGTGCCAGCACCCAAAACAGGGCCGGGGCCAACGTCCTGACTTTC.

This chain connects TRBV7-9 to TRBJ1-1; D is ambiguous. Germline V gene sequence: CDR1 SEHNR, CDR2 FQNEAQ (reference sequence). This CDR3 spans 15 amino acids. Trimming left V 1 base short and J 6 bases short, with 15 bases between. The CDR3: CASSLVAGQFAEAFF. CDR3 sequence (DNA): TGTGCCAGCAGCTTAGTTGCAGGTCAGTTCGCTGAAGCTTTCTTT.

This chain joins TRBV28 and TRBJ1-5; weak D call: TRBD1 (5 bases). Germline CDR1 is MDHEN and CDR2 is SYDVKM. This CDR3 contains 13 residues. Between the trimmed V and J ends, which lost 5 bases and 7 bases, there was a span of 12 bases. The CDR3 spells CASSPPGYQPQHF. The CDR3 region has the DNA TGTGCCAGCAGTCCGCCAGGGTACCAGCCCCAGCATTTT.

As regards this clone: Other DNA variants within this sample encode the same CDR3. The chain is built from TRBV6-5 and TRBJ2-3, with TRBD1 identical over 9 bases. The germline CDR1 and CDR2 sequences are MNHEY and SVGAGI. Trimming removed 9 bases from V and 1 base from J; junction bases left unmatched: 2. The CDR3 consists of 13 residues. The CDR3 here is CASRTGGTDTQYF. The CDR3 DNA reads TGTGCCAGTCGGACAGGGGGCACAGATACGCAGTATTTT.

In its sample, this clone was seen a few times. CDR3 sequence: CASGSGTGELFF. DNA for the CDR3: TGTGCCAGCGGTAGTGGCACCGGGGAGCTGTTTTTT. V gene TRBV9 combines with J gene TRBJ2-2, with no clear D. Between the trimmed V and J ends, which lost 7 bases and 4 bases, there was a span of 8 bases. The germline gives CDR1 SGDLS, CDR2 YYNGEE. This CDR3 is built from 12 residues.

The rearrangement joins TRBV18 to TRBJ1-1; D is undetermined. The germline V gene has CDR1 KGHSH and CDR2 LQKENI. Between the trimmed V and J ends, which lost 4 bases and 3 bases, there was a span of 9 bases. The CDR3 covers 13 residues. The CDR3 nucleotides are TGTGCCAGCTCACGAGGCGGGGACACTGAAGCTTTCTTT. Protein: CASSRGGDTEAFF.

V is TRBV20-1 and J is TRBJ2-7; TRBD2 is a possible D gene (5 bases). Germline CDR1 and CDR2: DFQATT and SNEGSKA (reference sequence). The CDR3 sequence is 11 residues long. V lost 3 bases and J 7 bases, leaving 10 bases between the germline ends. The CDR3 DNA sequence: TGCAGTGCTAGTCTCCCGGGGGAGCAGTACTTC. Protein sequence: CSASLPGEQYF.

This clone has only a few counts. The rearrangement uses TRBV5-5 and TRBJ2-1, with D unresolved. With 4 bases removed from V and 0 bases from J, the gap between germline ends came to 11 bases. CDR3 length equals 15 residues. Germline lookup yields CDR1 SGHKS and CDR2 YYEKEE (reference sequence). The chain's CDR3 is CASSRYPSSYNEQFF. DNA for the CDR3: TGTGCCAGCAGCCGTTACCCGAGCTCCTACAATGAGCAGTTCTTC.